This TCR beta chain was identified during a study of regulatory T cells in long-lasting Graves disease. The overall study: Patients with new Graves' disease had used antithyroid drugs below 3 months.

Arm-PCR of CDR3 regions and iRepertoire HTBI primers were the basis on which TCR beta libraries were built. Using its own MiXCR run on the multiplex PCR reads, TCRdb lists one record per CDR3 protein. Among under 250,000 distinct CDR3 sequences listed, around 21% were seen once. Findings and limits, study-wide: Persistent Graves' cases showed lower TCR diversity than newly diagnosed cases. The study found persistent patients shared more public clonotypes (2,741) than new patients (approximately 870).

As to time point: newly diagnosed GD, antithyroid drugs for less than 3 months. From RNA extracted from PBMCs, the TCR library was made. The CDR3 is 11 amino acids. The V end lost 6 bases, the J end lost 6 bases, and 7 bases lay between the germline ends. From germline, CDR1 is MNHNS and CDR2 SASEGT. This clonotype occurred a few times. Its antigen is as yet unknown. The chain employs TRBV6-1 and TRBJ2-3; D is unclear. The TCR comes from a female donor with Graves disease. The source was peripheral blood mononuclear cells (PBMCs), collected at new diagnosis, from a patient treated with antithyroid drugs. The CDR3, as DNA: TGTGCCAGCAGGGTCGGCGATACGCAGTATTTT. Translating gives CASRVGDTQYF.